Below are 22 T cell receptor beta chains sequenced from a single sample in a study of cytomegalovirus exposure and HLA in healthy donors (dated by TCRdb to about 2017). Libraries were constructed by the immunoSEQ multiplex PCR assay. For the multiplex PCR, a mixture combining 60 forward primers for TCR Vbeta segments and 13 reverse primers for TCR Jbeta segments was used. As stored in TCRdb, this immuneACCESS dataset retains in-frame rearrangements with V and J assigned. A fraction of the clones does not appear; measured against another copy, unresolved V genes explain less than half of the discrepancy, and the remainder lacks a known reason. The table for this sample lists under 200,000 clones; 68% of them were counted only once. In total, the top ten clones hold 3.5% to 5.5% of the sample. Sequencing was performed on PBMCs. The origin of the receptors is a woman younger than 30 in good health and CMV-seropositive.

The rearrangement joins TRBV7-8 to TRBJ2-2; 10 bases agree with TRBD2. The CDR3 covers 16 residues. The V segment lost 5 bases and the J segment 3 bases; nucleotides outside the gene matches: 6. Germline V gene lookup returns CDR1 SGHVS and CDR2 FQNEAQ. The CDR3 DNA reads TGTGCCAGCAGCCTGAGACTAGCGGGCTACACCGGGGAGCTGTTTTTT. It translates to CASSLRLAGYTGELFF.

The V call is TRBV5-1, the J call TRBJ2-5, with D uncertain. The CDR3 spans 14 residues. The V end was cut by 0 bases, the J end by 1 base, with 7 bases between. The germline V gene encodes CDR1 SGHRS and CDR2 YFSETQ. The CDR3 DNA reads as TGCGCCAGCAGCTTGGGGGCCCTCCAAGAGACCCAGTACTTC. Its protein is CASSLGALQETQYF.

The V call is TRBV5-1, the J call TRBJ2-7; 9 bases fit TRBD1. V lost 5 bases and J lost 4; bases outside the gene matches: 4. The CDR3 has 13 amino acids. CDR1 is SGHRS and CDR2 is YFSETQ in the germline V gene. DNA of the CDR3: TGCGCCAGCAGGGTCGGACAGGGGTACGAGCAGTACTTC. It specifies CASRVGQGYEQYF.

The V gene is TRBV2, the J gene TRBJ1-4; possibly TRBD1 for D (6 bases). V gave up 4 bases and J gave up 4 bases, with 16 bases separating them. This CDR3 spans 16 amino acids. Germline assignment: CDR1 SNHLY and CDR2 FYNNEI. In nucleotides, the CDR3 is TGTGCCAGCAGTGGGGGAGGGGGAAAATTTAATGAAAAACTGTTTTTT. It encodes CASSGGGGKFNEKLFF.

The chain combines TRBV5-1 with TRBJ1-1; TRBD1 matches at 8 bases. CDR3 size: 15 residues. J was trimmed by 4 bases and V by 8 bases; bases with no gene match: 13. Germline CDR1 and CDR2: SGHRS and YFSETQ. CDR3 sequence (DNA): TGCGCCAGTACGATCCTGACAGGGGATGGCACTGAAGCTTTCTTT. Translating it yields CASTILTGDGTEAFF.

This chain links TRBV30 with TRBJ1-5; 9 bases match TRBD1. This CDR3 comprises 18 residues. V lost 1 base, J lost 1 base, and 11 bases stayed unmatched. Germline V gene lookup returns CDR1 GTSNPN and CDR2 SVGIG (reference sequence). CDR3 loop: CAWSATPQGAFSNQPQHF. For the CDR3, the DNA is TGTGCCTGGAGTGCCACCCCACAGGGGGCCTTCAGCAATCAGCCCCAGCATTTT.

This clone has just a few counts. V and J are TRBV6-5 and TRBJ1-1, with TRBD1 matching over 7 bases. This CDR3 spans 16 amino acids. Per the germline V gene, CDR1 is MNHEY and CDR2 is SVGAGI. V lost 4 bases to trimming and J lost 0 bases; unmatched junction nucleotides: 8. Here the CDR3 reads CASSLRTGAVNTEAFF. In DNA, the CDR3 is TGTGCCAGCAGTTTAAGGACAGGTGCGGTGAACACTGAAGCTTTCTTT.

The gene calls are TRBV30 and TRBJ2-5, with D maybe TRBD1 (6 bases). V gave up 0 bases and J gave up 5 bases, with 7 bases separating them. Germline V CDR1 and CDR2: GTSNPN, SVGIG (reference sequence). The CDR3 has 12 residues. CDR3 amino acids: CAWSVQGETQYF. CDR3 DNA: TGTGCCTGGAGTGTACAGGGCGAGACCCAGTACTTC.

V gene TRBV30 combines with J gene TRBJ1-6, with 8 bases identical to TRBD1. J was trimmed by 9 bases and V by 0 bases; bases with no gene match: 10. Germline CDR1 is GTSNPN and CDR2 is SVGIG (reference sequence). CDR3 length: 16 residues. The CDR3 sequence is CAWSVGWTGRPSPLHF. The CDR3 coding sequence is TGTGCCTGGAGTGTAGGGTGGACAGGGAGGCCTTCACCCCTCCACTTT.

The rearrangement joins TRBV7-2 to TRBJ2-7; 10 nucleotides match TRBD2. Germline-derived CDR1 and CDR2 are SGHTA and FQGNSA. This CDR3 is built from 14 residues. V trimming: 5 bases; J trimming: 3 bases; junction bases outside the gene matches: 4. The CDR3 spells CASSPVAGGYEQYF. CDR3 DNA sequence: TGTGCCAGCAGCCCGGTAGCGGGGGGCTACGAGCAGTACTTC.

This chain connects TRBV27 to TRBJ2-1, with TRBD2 matching over 7 bases. The CDR3 contains 17 residues. V was clipped by 6 bases and J by 0 bases; unmatched bases: 11. The V gene's germline CDR1 is MNHEY and CDR2 SMNVEV (reference sequence). This CDR3 is CASRGAAGVFSYNEQFF. As DNA, the CDR3 is TGTGCCAGCAGGGGAGCGGCGGGGGTCTTCTCCTACAATGAGCAGTTCTTC.

This clone was counted between two and nine times. V usage is TRBV5-1 and J usage is TRBJ2-3; no clear D. This CDR3 is 15 amino acids long. V gave up 4 bases and J gave up 2 bases, with 14 bases separating them. Germline V gene data show CDR1 as SGHRS and CDR2 as YFSETQ. As DNA, the CDR3 is TGCGCCAGCAGCGACCAGGCTCTGGCCACAGATACGCAGTATTTT. It yields the protein CASSDQALATDTQYF.

The chain employs TRBV4-2 and TRBJ2-1, with 15 bases identical to TRBD2. The length of the CDR3 is 17 residues. V was clipped by 3 bases and J by 8 bases; unmatched bases: 8. CDR1 is LGHNA and CDR2 is YNFKEQ in the germline V gene. This CDR3 is CASSHGLGTSGRYEQFF. The CDR3 nucleotides read TGTGCCAGCAGCCATGGACTAGGGACTAGCGGGAGGTATGAGCAGTTCTTC.

Written as DNA, the CDR3 is TGTGCCAGCAGCTTGGCAGGGACAGGGAATTTAGGCTACACCTTC. It codes for CASSLAGTGNLGYTF. J is TRBJ1-2 and V is TRBV5-8, with 9 bases that match TRBD1. The CDR3 totals 15 residues. The trim removed 0 bases at V and 8 bases at J, leaving 8 bases unmatched. CDR1 is SGHTS and CDR2 is YDEGEE in the germline V gene.

This clone has just a few counts. J is TRBJ2-3 and V is TRBV2, with 9 positions matching TRBD2. The germline gives CDR1 SNHLY, CDR2 FYNNEI. V lost 0 bases to trimming and J lost 8 bases; unmatched junction nucleotides: 9. The CDR3 is 16 residues long. The CDR3 protein is CASSEAQRGAPATQYF. CDR3 DNA sequence: TGTGCCAGCAGTGAAGCCCAGCGGGGGGCACCAGCTACGCAGTATTTT.

The sample holds a few counts of this clone. The V and J genes are TRBV5-5 and TRBJ1-3, with D perhaps matching TRBD1 (5 bases). Germline V gives CDR1 SGHKS, CDR2 YYEKEE (reference sequence). V gave up 4 bases and J gave up 0 bases, with 11 bases separating them. This CDR3 is 15 amino acids long. The CDR3 DNA follows: TGTGCCAGCAGCAGACAGCTACTCTCTGGAAACACCATATATTTT. It is translated as CASSRQLLSGNTIYF.

The chain has TRBV2 and TRBJ2-5, with D uncertain. The CDR3 loop spans 12 amino acids. Germline V lookup: CDR1 SNHLY, CDR2 FYNNEI. The V and J ends lost 7 bases and 5 bases respectively, with 11 bases between them. CDR3 sequence reads: CASKLETETQYF. The CDR3 DNA sequence: TGTGCCAGCAAACTGGAGACGGAGACCCAGTACTTC.

The chain has TRBV6-1 and TRBJ2-2; a weak D match, TRBD1 (6 bases). V lost 6 bases and J 7 bases, leaving 6 bases between the germline ends. CDR1 and CDR2 (germline): MNHNS, SASEGT. The CDR3 has 11 residues. In nucleotides, the CDR3 is TGTGCCAGCAGACAGGGCGGGGAGCTGTTTTTT. It codes for CASRQGGELFF.

The chain couples TRBV30 to TRBJ2-7; 12 bases align to TRBD2. Germline lookup yields CDR1 GTSNPN and CDR2 SVGIG (reference sequence). The length of the CDR3 is 13 residues. V shed 3 bases, J shed 4 bases, and the junction held 1 base outside the gene matches. CDR3 amino acids: CAWRTSGRYEQYF. The CDR3 DNA reads TGTGCCTGGAGGACTAGCGGGAGATACGAGCAGTACTTC.

For this clone: Because the CDR3 is missing its conserved closing phenylalanine or tryptophan, this is likely a read error. The DNA is omitted, as the CDR3 cannot be located on it reliably, and the CDR3 follows TCRdb's listing. The chain has TRBV7-9 and TRBJ1-2. The CDR3 sequence runs 12 residues, both termini included. CDR1 SEHNR and CDR2 FQNEAQ come from the germline V gene (reference sequence). The CDR3 is CASSLAGGPFIS.

This chain joins TRBV5-1 and TRBJ2-7; 9 bases match TRBD1. Losses at the gene ends were 6 bases for V and 3 bases for J; bases not matched to a gene: 7. Germline values: CDR1 SGHRS, CDR2 YFSETQ. The length of the CDR3 is 14 residues. The CDR3 DNA is TGCGCCAGCACACCCGGGACAGGGATCTACGAGCAGTACTTC. Protein sequence: CASTPGTGIYEQYF.

CDR3 region: CASSLVTPGYEQYF. The CDR3 DNA reads as TGTGCCAGCAGCTTAGTAACTCCAGGCTACGAGCAGTACTTC. The chain recombines TRBV7-8 with TRBJ2-7, with D hard to call. This CDR3 has 14 residues. From germline, CDR1 is SGHVS and CDR2 FQNEAQ. Trimming pared 1 base from V and 3 bases from J, leaving 10 bases between. Full variable domain (rest looked up from reference TRBV7-8 and TRBJ2-7): GAGVSQSPRYKVAKRGQDVALRCDPISGHVSLFWYQQALGQGPEFLTYFQNEAQLDKSGLPSDRFFAERPEGSVSTLKIQRTQQEDSAVYLCASSLVTPGYEQYFGPGTRLTVT.